This record concerns one T cell receptor (beta chain) sequence. Its matching antigen is unknown. This entry comes from a study of chemoradiotherapy in HPV16-positive cancers. About the study: A couple of HPV16-positive patients' cells yielded candidate HPV-specific clones and common motifs. General study points: Better recurrence-free survival went with HPV-responsive T-cell expansion in HPV16-positive patients.

Produced via immunoSEQ multiplex PCR; TCRdb's table is partial and in-frame only. The table has 25,000 to 30,000 clones, roughly nine tenths seen once; the top ten hold over 20%. The receptor was isolated from a human donor with HPV-associated anogenital cancer. The sequences come from blood, collected from a patient who underwent chemoradiotherapy.

The CDR3 reads CAWSVQGEVWYSPLHF. As DNA, the CDR3 is TGTGCCTGGAGTGTACAGGGCGAGGTTTGGTATTCACCCCTCCACTTT. V is TRBV30 and J is TRBJ1-6, with D perhaps TRBD1 (6 bases). The V end was cut by 0 bases, the J end by 8 bases, with 17 bases between. The CDR3 length is 16 residues. From germline, CDR1 is GTSNPN and CDR2 SVGIG (reference sequence).